One and the same sample provided the 29 T cell receptor beta chains below, sequenced in a study of CD8+ T cells in alopecia areata. RNA extraction was followed by reverse transcription into cDNA, which acted as the sequencing template. Libraries were prepared by immunoSEQ multiplex PCR; TCRdb keeps only in-frame clonotypes and omits some of them. The data contain about 200,000 clones, roughly three fifths of them singletons. Sequencing was performed on CD8+ T cells sorted from blood. The receptor set was obtained from a human donor in good health.

This clone was picked up one time. The chain carries TRBV30 and TRBJ2-2; no clear D gene. From germline, CDR1 is GTSNPN and CDR2 SVGIG (reference sequence). There are 12 residues in the CDR3. The V end was cut by 0 bases, the J end by 5 bases, with 4 bases between. This CDR3 reads CAWSVETGELFF. As DNA, the CDR3 is TGTGCCTGGAGTGTTGAGACCGGGGAGCTGTTTTTT.

The J gene is TRBJ2-7, the V gene TRBV13; perhaps TRBD1 as D (5 bases). The germline V gene encodes CDR1 PRHDT and CDR2 FYEKMQ (reference sequence). This CDR3 is built from 15 residues. V lost 0 bases, J lost 2 bases, and 11 bases lay in between. The CDR3 DNA reads TGTGCCAGCAGCTTAGGGGCAGGGAAAGCCTACGAGCAGTACTTC. This translates into CASSLGAGKAYEQYF.

J is TRBJ1-2 and V is TRBV29-1; D perhaps matches TRBD1 (6 bases). This CDR3 is built from 14 residues. V was shortened by 3 bases and J by 2 bases, with 13 bases between the two germline ends. The germline CDR1 and CDR2 sequences are SQVTM and ANQGSEA. The chain's CDR3 is CSVDLQGGNYGYTF. The CDR3 region has the DNA TGCAGCGTTGATCTACAGGGAGGGAACTATGGCTACACCTTC.

The V and J genes are TRBV9 and TRBJ1-2; 7 bases agree with TRBD1. Germline V gives CDR1 SGDLS, CDR2 YYNGEE. Trimming took 3 bases from V and 3 from J; bases not matched to a gene: 5. This CDR3 is built from 14 residues. CDR3 loop: CASSEGDSYYGYTF. CDR3 coding DNA: TGTGCCAGCAGCGAGGGGGACAGTTACTATGGCTACACCTTC.

About this clone: This sample includes further DNA sequences coding for the same CDR3. The rearrangement links TRBV29-1 to TRBJ1-1, with D tentatively TRBD1 (5 bases). Trimming cost V 4 bases and J 2 bases, with 8 bases left between them. There are 12 residues in the CDR3. CDR1 SQVTM and CDR2 ANQGSEA come from the germline V gene. CDR3 sequence (DNA): TGCAGCGTTGGTCGGACAAACACTGAAGCTTTCTTT. Translation gives CSVGRTNTEAFF. The full variable domain, in which reference TRBV29-1 and TRBJ1-1 provide the parts outside the CDR3, is SAVISQKPSRDICQRGTSLTIQCQVDSQVTMMFWYRQQPGQSLTLIATANQGSEATYESGFVIDKFPISRPNLTFSTLTVSNMSPEDSSIYLCSVGRTNTEAFFGQGTRLTVV.

CDR3 protein: CASATGQLNTEAFF. For the CDR3, the DNA is TGTGCCAGCGCCACGGGACAGCTGAACACTGAAGCTTTCTTT. V and J are TRBV2 and TRBJ1-1; 7 nucleotides align to TRBD1. The length of the CDR3 is 14 residues. Germline loops: CDR1 SNHLY, CDR2 FYNNEI. V was clipped by 8 bases and J by 0 bases; unmatched bases: 6.

The chain couples TRBV18 to TRBJ1-1, with 7 positions matching TRBD1. The junction had 5 bases not matched to a gene; V was cut back by 2 bases and J by 5 bases. The CDR3 is 14 amino acids. CDR1 is KGHSH, CDR2 LQKENI, per germline. The CDR3 sequence: CASSPDRARTEAFF. The CDR3 region has the DNA TGTGCCAGCTCACCAGACAGGGCCAGGACTGAAGCTTTCTTT.

The chain couples TRBV4-1 to TRBJ1-1; D remains ambiguous. Germline loops: CDR1 MGHRA, CDR2 YSYEKL. V shed 0 bases and J shed 3 bases, with 11 bases lying between them. The CDR3 contains 15 residues. The chain's CDR3 is CASSQEEGRDTEAFF. DNA of the CDR3: TGCGCCAGCAGCCAAGAAGAGGGTCGAGACACTGAAGCTTTCTTT.

The chain recombines TRBV29-1 with TRBJ1-1; no clear D gene. V was shortened by 7 bases and J by 10 bases, with 13 bases between the two germline ends. The CDR3 is 10 residues long. CDR1 SQVTM and CDR2 ANQGSEA come from the germline V gene. The CDR3 DNA follows: TGCAGCGCAACCTCCGCGGGAGCTTTCTTT. Its translation: CSATSAGAFF.

This clone was counted only a few times. Here the CDR3 reads CASSLRGQITEAFF. The CDR3 coding sequence is TGTGCCAGCAGCCTACGGGGGCAGATCACTGAAGCTTTCTTT. The rearrangement uses TRBV7-2 and TRBJ1-1; the D gene is possibly TRBD1 (6 bases). The V end was cut by 5 bases, the J end by 4 bases, with 14 bases between. The germline gives CDR1 SGHTA, CDR2 FQGNSA. The CDR3 runs to 14 residues.

V usage is TRBV4-1 and J usage is TRBJ2-5; possibly TRBD2 for D (7 bases). This CDR3 spans 16 amino acids. Trimming cost V 1 base and J 0 bases, with 12 bases left between them. CDR1 MGHRA and CDR2 YSYEKL come from the germline V gene. CDR3 DNA sequence: TGCGCCAGCAGCCAAGGCGGGGGCCTGTACCAAGAGACCCAGTACTTC. Its translation is CASSQGGGLYQETQYF.

This chain joins TRBV7-9 and TRBJ2-5; TRBD2 might be the D (7 bases). This CDR3 spans 13 amino acids. The germline gives CDR1 SEHNR, CDR2 FQNEAQ (reference sequence). V dropped 5 bases and J dropped 5 bases, with 12 bases sitting between them. The CDR3 sequence: CASSPGGGETQYF. The CDR3 DNA is TGTGCCAGCAGCCCGGGGGGCGGGGAGACCCAGTACTTC.

This rearrangement joins TRBV30 to TRBJ2-2; D is possibly TRBD2 (5 bases). The CDR3 totals 14 residues. The germline V gene encodes CDR1 GTSNPN and CDR2 SVGIG (reference sequence). Trimming stripped 5 bases from V and 4 bases from J, with 14 bases between. The CDR3 sequence is CAWEGQGITGELFF. In DNA, the CDR3 is TGTGCCTGGGAGGGCCAAGGGATCACCGGGGAGCTGTTTTTT.

This clone has a single count. The chain uses TRBV30 and TRBJ1-5; weak D call: TRBD1 (6 bases). CDR1 and CDR2 from the germline V gene are GTSNPN and SVGIG (reference sequence). The CDR3 contains 14 residues. Trimming shortened V by 6 bases and J by 0 bases, and 12 bases separated the two germline ends. The CDR3 coding sequence is TGTGCCTGCCAAGGGGGGAGTAGCAATCAGCCCCAGCATTTT. It codes for CACQGGSSNQPQHF.

V usage is TRBV30 and J usage is TRBJ1-5, with D unresolved. Per germline, CDR1 GTSNPN and CDR2 SVGIG (reference sequence). There are 15 residues in the CDR3. Trimming stripped 2 bases from V and 2 bases from J, with 13 bases between. The CDR3 nucleotides are TGTGCCTGGAGTCTCCAGAGTCCGGGCAATCAGCCCCAGCATTTT. This gives the protein CAWSLQSPGNQPQHF.

The rearrangement uses TRBV5-6 and TRBJ2-5; 10 bases are shared with TRBD2. The junction had 6 bases not matched to a gene; V was cut back by 3 bases and J by 4 bases. This CDR3 contains 15 residues. Germline-derived CDR1 and CDR2 are SGHDT and YYEEEE. The CDR3 loop reads CASSSSGGAGETQYF. Here the CDR3 DNA reads TGTGCCAGCAGCTCGAGCGGGGGGGCCGGAGAGACCCAGTACTTC.

This chain uses TRBV7-9 with TRBJ1-2; D is undetermined. Germline CDR1 is SEHNR and CDR2 is FQNEAQ (reference sequence). V lost 5 bases, J lost 3 bases, and 22 bases lay in between. The CDR3 contains 17 residues. The CDR3 sequence is CASSAQRPPKVDYGYTF. The DNA of the CDR3 is TGTGCCAGCAGCGCCCAGAGACCCCCCAAGGTGGACTATGGCTACACCTTC.

This clone occurred once. The chain carries TRBV29-1 and TRBJ1-2; D is uncertain. The CDR3 loop spans 14 amino acids. V gave up 5 bases and J gave up 2 bases, with 15 bases separating them. The germline CDR1 and CDR2 sequences are SQVTM and ANQGSEA. The CDR3 nucleotides read TGCAGCGTTCGGGAGATGGCAGAGAACTATGGCTACACCTTC. Translation: CSVREMAENYGYTF.

This clone has a handful of counts. This chain uses TRBV7-9 with TRBJ1-5; no clear D gene. Germline-derived CDR1 and CDR2 are SEHNR and FQNEAQ (reference sequence). This CDR3 contains 13 residues. Trimming removed 4 bases at V and 5 bases at J, with 9 bases between. DNA for the CDR3: TGTGCCAGCAGCTCCCTTACGCATCAGCCCCAGCATTTT. As protein: CASSSLTHQPQHF.

This clone was seen a handful of times. The chain uses TRBV10-2 and TRBJ2-7; D uncertain. Germline V gives CDR1 WSHSY, CDR2 SAAADI. The CDR3 spans 16 residues. V gave up 0 bases and J gave up 4 bases, with 16 bases separating them. The CDR3 region is CASSESRAPPLYEQYF. For the CDR3, the DNA is TGCGCCAGCAGTGAGTCTCGGGCCCCACCGCTATACGAGCAGTACTTC.

The V call is TRBV5-1, the J call TRBJ2-5, with D perhaps matching TRBD1 (6 bases). This CDR3 spans 15 amino acids. Trimming removed 4 bases at V and 2 bases at J, with 15 bases between. CDR1 is SGHRS, CDR2 YFSETQ, per germline. CDR3 protein: CASSDQDREQETQYF. The CDR3, as DNA: TGCGCCAGCAGCGATCAGGACAGAGAACAAGAGACCCAGTACTTC.

V usage is TRBV25-1 and J usage is TRBJ2-3, with TRBD2 identical over 10 bases. The CDR3 is 14 residues long. The germline CDR1 and CDR2 sequences are MGHDK and SYGVNS. The trim removed 8 bases at V and 4 bases at J, leaving 6 bases unmatched. CDR3 loop: CASSGLAEADTQYF. For the CDR3, the DNA is TGTGCCAGCTCCGGACTAGCGGAGGCAGATACGCAGTATTTT.

This clone was counted a few times. The CDR3: CSVGGPGGENGYTF. In DNA, the CDR3 is TGCAGCGTTGGGGGTCCAGGGGGCGAGAATGGCTACACCTTC. The chain employs TRBV29-1 and TRBJ1-2; 8 bases fit TRBD1. This CDR3 has 14 residues. J was trimmed by 6 bases and V by 4 bases; bases with no gene match: 10. CDR1 is SQVTM and CDR2 is ANQGSEA in the germline V gene.

The sample holds one count of this clone. The CDR3 spells CASSEKTVLHSYEQYF. CDR3 coding DNA: TGTGCCAGCAGTGAAAAGACAGTCCTGCACTCCTACGAGCAGTACTTC. The chain uses TRBV27 and TRBJ2-7, with TRBD1 as a possible D gene (5 bases). Germline values: CDR1 MNHEY, CDR2 SMNVEV (reference sequence). V was clipped by 5 bases and J by 0 bases, with 17 bases between them. CDR3 length: 16 amino acids.

The chain combines TRBV28 with TRBJ2-3; no clear D gene. This CDR3 region has 16 residues. CDR1 and CDR2 from the germline V gene are MDHEN and SYDVKM. The V gene lost 4 bases and the J gene lost 4 bases, with 18 bases spanning the gap. The CDR3 DNA reads as TGTGCCAGCAGTTCTGGGGTCAAGGCGGTAGCAGATACGCAGTATTTT. It specifies CASSSGVKAVADTQYF.

This clone was found a few times. The chain links TRBV7-6 to TRBJ1-4; TRBD1 aligns across 8 bases. Germline values: CDR1 SGHVS, CDR2 FNYEAQ. Trimming removed 4 bases from V and 0 bases from J; junction bases left unmatched: 1. The CDR3 has 15 residues. The CDR3 nucleotides are TGTGCCAGCAGCTCGACAGGGGCAACTAATGAAAAACTGTTTTTT. Protein product: CASSSTGATNEKLFF.

A single count supports this clone. This chain links TRBV2 with TRBJ2-1; unclear D gene. Trimming removed 4 bases from V and 0 bases from J, with 7 bases in between. The germline V gene encodes CDR1 SNHLY and CDR2 FYNNEI. The CDR3 length is 14 residues. The CDR3 spells CASSVSDSYNEQFF. CDR3 in DNA: TGTGCCAGCAGTGTATCGGACTCCTACAATGAGCAGTTCTTC.

V usage is TRBV9 and J usage is TRBJ2-6, with D perhaps matching TRBD2 (5 bases). Germline assignment: CDR1 SGDLS and CDR2 YYNGEE. The V gene lost 6 bases and the J gene lost 0 bases, with 7 bases spanning the gap. This CDR3 has 14 amino acids. As DNA, the CDR3 is TGTGCCAGCACCCGGGGCTCTGGGGCCAACGTCCTGACTTTC. Amino acids: CASTRGSGANVLTF.

V is TRBV27 and J is TRBJ1-1; D is uncertain. V was clipped by 7 bases and J by 4 bases, with 7 bases between them. The CDR3 covers 11 residues. Germline CDR1 is MNHEY and CDR2 is SMNVEV (reference sequence). The CDR3 nucleotides read TGTGCCAGCACTGAGGGCACTGAAGCTTTCTTT. This codes for CASTEGTEAFF.